These 32 T cell receptor beta chains came from one sample sequenced in a study of blood T cell repertoires in COVID-19. Libraries were prepared by immunoSEQ multiplex PCR; TCRdb keeps only in-frame clonotypes and omits some of them. The repertoire holds more than 150,000 clones, with 81% as singletons. Specimen: peripheral blood. Every receptor here comes from a woman aged 80 or older with COVID-19, enrolled during active disease.

This chain connects TRBV5-4 to TRBJ2-2, with 7 positions matching TRBD1. This CDR3 contains 15 residues. With V trimmed by 0 bases and J by 7 bases, 6 bases remained unmatched. Germline lookup yields CDR1 SGHNT and CDR2 YYREEE (reference sequence). The CDR3 nucleotides are TGTGCCAGCAGCTTGGACACAGGGGTTTTCGGGGAGCTGTTTTTT. It codes for CASSLDTGVFGELFF.

The chain carries TRBV4-1 and TRBJ2-3, with 7 nucleotides matching TRBD2. This CDR3 is built from 18 residues. The germline V gene has CDR1 MGHRA and CDR2 YSYEKL. The V and J ends lost 2 bases and 2 bases, in that order; junction bases with no gene match: 13. As DNA, the CDR3 is TGCGCCAGCAGCCAAATGCCGGGACTAAAAGGGGCCACAGATACGCAGTATTTT. Translation: CASSQMPGLKGATDTQYF.

The chain recombines TRBV27 with TRBJ1-2, with 10 nucleotides matching TRBD1. Unmatched junction bases numbered 8, after V lost 2 bases and J lost 5 bases. The germline CDR1 and CDR2 sequences are MNHEY and SMNVEV (reference sequence). This CDR3 comprises 16 residues. CDR3 in DNA: TGTGCCAGCAGTTTAAGGGGCGGACAGGGGGGATATGGCTACACCTTC. Translated, it gives CASSLRGGQGGYGYTF.

The chain has TRBV9 and TRBJ1-2; no reliable D call. The CDR3 extends over 11 amino acids. V was cut by 3 bases and J by 5 bases, with 5 bases left in between. CDR1 and CDR2 from the germline V gene are SGDLS and YYNGEE. Here the CDR3 DNA reads TGTGCCAGCAGCGCTTATTATGGCTACACCTTC. It yields the protein CASSAYYGYTF. The variable domain in full, with the rest retrieved from reference TRBV9 and TRBJ1-2, is DSGVTQTPKHLITATGQRVTLRCSPRSGDLSVYWYQQSLDQGLQFLIQYYNGEERAKGNILERFSAQQFPDLHSELNLSSLELGDSALYFCASSAYYGYTFGSGTRLTVV.

The chain carries TRBV7-6 and TRBJ1-5, with 7 bases identical to TRBD1. Germline V lookup: CDR1 SGHVS, CDR2 FNYEAQ. The CDR3 extends over 16 amino acids. Trimming cost V 1 base and J 5 bases; bases outside gene matches: 8. The DNA of the CDR3 is TGTGCCAGCAGCTTAGAAGTTCGACAGGGAGATCAGCCCCAGCATTTT. Translated, it gives CASSLEVRQGDQPQHF.

The chain employs TRBV7-9 and TRBJ2-5, with 9 bases identical to TRBD1. This CDR3 contains 15 residues. Germline V gives CDR1 SEHNR, CDR2 FQNEAQ (reference sequence). The trim removed 6 bases at V and 5 bases at J, leaving 10 bases unmatched. The CDR3 here is CASSSGQGIGETQYF. The DNA for the CDR3 is TGTGCCAGCAGTTCCGGACAGGGGATAGGGGAGACCCAGTACTTC.

This clone showed up just once. The CDR3 ends on some other residue instead of the conserved phenylalanine or tryptophan, so this is likely a read error. V is TRBV20-1 and J is TRBJ2-2; weak D call: TRBD2 (5 bases). V was clipped by 3 bases and J by 5 bases, with 10 bases between them. The CDR3 sequence is 13 residues long. The germline V gene has CDR1 DFQATT and CDR2 SNEGSKA (reference sequence). CDR3 protein: CSASLRVTGELFL. The CDR3 nucleotides read TGCAGTGCTAGTCTGAGGGTTACCGGGGAGCTGTTTCTT.

The chain uses TRBV15 and TRBJ2-3; possible D gene TRBD2, 7 bases. The CDR3 loop spans 17 amino acids. V dropped 3 bases and J dropped 4 bases, with 20 bases sitting between them. The germline V gene has CDR1 LNHNV and CDR2 YYDKDF (reference sequence). The CDR3 spells CATSRDSGIMFADTQYF. For the CDR3, the DNA is TGTGCCACCAGCAGGGACAGCGGGATTATGTTCGCAGATACGCAGTATTTT.

The rearrangement joins TRBV2 to TRBJ2-7; tentatively, D is TRBD1 (6 bases). This CDR3 has 14 amino acids. The ends were cut back, 1 base at V and 2 bases at J, with 9 bases in the middle. Germline V gene data show CDR1 as SNHLY and CDR2 as FYNNEI. In nucleotides, the CDR3 is TGTGCCAGCAGTGAAGGATCAGGGGCCTACGAGCAGTACTTC. Protein product: CASSEGSGAYEQYF.

The chain employs TRBV28 and TRBJ1-2; 8 bases are shared with TRBD1. CDR3 length: 16 amino acids. V dropped 4 bases and J dropped 4; count of bases not matched to a gene: 11. CDR1 MDHEN and CDR2 SYDVKM come from the germline V gene. Here the CDR3 DNA reads TGTGCCAGCAGTTCCTACAGGGGGAAGAGTACCTATGGCTACACCTTC. It yields the protein CASSSYRGKSTYGYTF.

V usage is TRBV7-9 and J usage is TRBJ2-5; TRBD1 matches 11 bases. V shed 3 bases, J shed 5 bases, and the junction held 8 bases outside the gene matches. This CDR3 spans 16 amino acids. CDR1 SEHNR and CDR2 FQNEAQ come from the germline V gene (reference sequence). The DNA of the CDR3 is TGTGCCAGCAGCTTTGGGACAGGGGGGATTCGGGAGACCCAGTACTTC. Its protein is CASSFGTGGIRETQYF.

The genes are TRBV24-1 and TRBJ2-2; 8 nucleotides align to TRBD2. The CDR3 length is 16 residues. Germline V lookup: CDR1 KGHDR, CDR2 SFDVKD. J was trimmed by 3 bases and V by 2 bases; bases with no gene match: 4. CDR3 bases: TGTGCCACCAGTGATTCGCGACTAGCGCACACCGGGGAGCTGTTTTTT. This encodes CATSDSRLAHTGELFF.

This clone was seen once. The chain employs TRBV9 and TRBJ1-6, with 7 bases that match TRBD1. This CDR3 has 15 amino acids. The ends lost 1 base at V and 10 bases at J; junction bases unmatched: 8. Germline assignment: CDR1 SGDLS and CDR2 YYNGEE. The CDR3 DNA is TGTGCCAGCAGCGTATACGCAGGGGGTGTCTCACCCCTCCACTTT. Translating gives CASSVYAGGVSPLHF.

The rearrangement joins TRBV2 to TRBJ2-3; unclear D gene. CDR1 and CDR2 from the germline V gene are SNHLY and FYNNEI. V gave up 8 bases and J gave up 6 bases, with 9 bases separating them. The length of the CDR3 is 11 residues. The CDR3 nucleotides read TGTGCCAGCCGGTACGGTGATACGCAGTATTTT. This sequence encodes CASRYGDTQYF.

The table lists this clone with a count of one. The chain has TRBV4-3 and TRBJ2-7; 8 bases align to TRBD2. V was pared by 4 bases and J by 3 bases, with 11 bases of the junction left unmatched. CDR3 length: 16 residues. Germline V gene data show CDR1 as LGHNA and CDR2 as YSLEER. The CDR3 region is CASSPYSGGASYEQYF. CDR3 DNA sequence: TGCGCCAGCAGCCCCTACTCGGGGGGGGCGAGCTACGAGCAGTACTTC.

This chain joins TRBV2 and TRBJ2-1; 12 nucleotides align to TRBD2. The V and J ends lost 6 bases and 7 bases, in that order; junction bases with no gene match: 7. CDR3 length: 15 residues. The germline V gene has CDR1 SNHLY and CDR2 FYNNEI. For the CDR3, the DNA is TGTGCCAGCAGCGAAAGGACTAGCGGGGATAATGAGCAGTTCTTC. The encoded protein is CASSERTSGDNEQFF.

The CDR3 here is CASSLSRLEPQHF. In nucleotides, the CDR3 is TGTGCCAGCAGTTTATCACGACTGGAGCCCCAGCATTTT. The rearrangement uses TRBV28 and TRBJ1-5, with no clear D. V was shortened by 1 base and J by 8 bases, with 9 bases between the two germline ends. The CDR3 is 13 residues long. Looked up from germline, CDR1 is MDHEN and CDR2 is SYDVKM.

The chain recombines TRBV10-3 with TRBJ2-1, with TRBD2 matching 10 bases. J was trimmed by 8 bases and V by 5 bases; bases with no gene match: 9. This CDR3 has 15 amino acids. CDR1 ENHRY and CDR2 SYGVKD come from the germline V gene. CDR3: CAISQSASGSYEQFF. CDR3 bases: TGTGCCATCAGTCAATCCGCTAGCGGGAGCTATGAGCAGTTCTTC.

In nucleotides, the CDR3 is TGTGCCAGCAGAGATACAGGGAGCCCCCTCTATGGCTACACCTTC. Translation gives CASRDTGSPLYGYTF. The chain recombines TRBV7-9 with TRBJ1-2; D may be TRBD1 (6 bases). Trimming left V 6 bases short and J 4 bases short, with 18 bases between. Germline V gene lookup returns CDR1 SEHNR and CDR2 FQNEAQ (reference sequence). The CDR3 has 15 residues.

V is TRBV7-8 and J is TRBJ2-7, with D perhaps TRBD1 (5 bases). Between the trimmed V and J ends, which lost 3 bases and 2 bases, there was a span of 8 bases. Germline V gene lookup returns CDR1 SGHVS and CDR2 FQNEAQ. CDR3 length equals 13 residues. DNA of the CDR3: TGTGCCAGCAGCTTGGACATAACCTACGAGCAGTACTTC. This gives the protein CASSLDITYEQYF.

This chain connects TRBV7-2 to TRBJ2-7; 9 nucleotides agree with TRBD1. The CDR3 is 15 residues long. Germline-derived CDR1 and CDR2 are SGHTA and FQGNSA. After removal of 1 base from V and 6 bases from J, the junction contained 7 bases not matched to a gene. As DNA, the CDR3 is TGTGCCAGCAGCTTAGATACAGGGGGCATTGGCGAGCAGTACTTC. Protein sequence: CASSLDTGGIGEQYF. Based on the CDR3 plus reference TRBV7-2 and TRBJ2-7, the full variable domain is GAGVSQSPSNKVTEKGKDVELRCDPISGHTALYWYRQSLGQGLEFLIYFQGNSAPDKSGLPSDRFSAERTGGSVSTLTIQRTQQEDSAVYLCASSLDTGGIGEQYFGPGTRLTVT.

The chain links TRBV7-9 to TRBJ2-2, with D unresolved. Trimming removed 4 bases from V and 6 bases from J, with 6 bases in between. Germline V CDR1 and CDR2: SEHNR, FQNEAQ (reference sequence). The CDR3 extends over 12 amino acids. The CDR3 here is CASSYTSGELFF. DNA for the CDR3: TGTGCCAGCAGCTACACCTCCGGGGAGCTGTTTTTT.

The chain couples TRBV19 to TRBJ2-7, with a weak D call TRBD1 (6 bases). V shed 5 bases and J shed 3 bases, with 11 bases lying between them. Germline V gene sequence: CDR1 LNHDA, CDR2 SQIVND (reference sequence). There are 13 residues in the CDR3. In DNA, the CDR3 is TGTGCCAGTAGTTGGGGGACATACTACGAGCAGTACTTC. Its translation: CASSWGTYYEQYF.

This clone showed up just once. This rearrangement joins TRBV18 to TRBJ2-3; maybe TRBD2 (6 bases). Per the germline V gene, CDR1 is KGHSH and CDR2 is LQKENI. CDR3 length: 13 residues. Trimming took 3 bases from V and 6 from J, leaving 10 bases between them. As DNA, the CDR3 is TGTGCCAGCTCACCCCCCGGGGGTGATACGCAGTATTTT. Residues: CASSPPGGDTQYF.

This sequence joins TRBV10-3 and TRBJ2-3; TRBD2 agrees at 8 bases. This CDR3 has 15 amino acids. The ends lost 8 bases at V and 6 bases at J; junction bases unmatched: 13. Germline values: CDR1 ENHRY, CDR2 SYGVKD. CDR3 protein: CAISVSGGAGDTQYF. As DNA, the CDR3 is TGTGCCATCTCCGTTTCGGGGGGGGCTGGTGATACGCAGTATTTT.

The chain carries TRBV4-2 and TRBJ2-5; 9 bases line up with TRBD2. In germline, CDR1 is LGHNA, CDR2 YNFKEQ. V lost 0 bases to trimming and J lost 5 bases; unmatched junction nucleotides: 10. The CDR3 extends over 17 amino acids. Written as DNA, the CDR3 is TGTGCCAGCAGCCAAGATGAGGGGGGTAGCGGGGGCGAGACCCAGTACTTC. This gives the protein CASSQDEGGSGGETQYF.

This chain uses TRBV5-1 with TRBJ1-1; TRBD1 matches 11 bases. Losses at the gene ends were 5 bases for V and 4 bases for J; bases not matched to a gene: 10. This CDR3 is built from 16 residues. Germline V gene lookup returns CDR1 SGHRS and CDR2 YFSETQ. The DNA of the CDR3 is TGCGCCAGCAGTCCAGCCGGGACAGGGGGTCGCACTGAAGCTTTCTTT. Translating it yields CASSPAGTGGRTEAFF.

The chain links TRBV5-4 to TRBJ2-3; 8 bases are a match to TRBD2. V lost 4 bases, J lost 4 bases, and 11 bases stayed unmatched. Germline V gene sequence: CDR1 SGHNT, CDR2 YYREEE (reference sequence). The CDR3 contains 16 residues. The DNA for the CDR3 is TGTGCCAGCAGCCCCGCCGGGACTAGGAGCTCAGATACGCAGTATTTT. Encoded protein: CASSPAGTRSSDTQYF.

The chain links TRBV5-4 to TRBJ1-6; 9 bases map to TRBD1. The CDR3 sequence is 15 residues long. Unmatched junction bases numbered 8, after V lost 4 bases and J lost 9 bases. Germline V gives CDR1 SGHNT, CDR2 YYREEE (reference sequence). The CDR3 DNA follows: TGTGCCAGCAGCGCGCCGGGACAGGGTCGTTCACCCCTCCACTTT. Protein sequence: CASSAPGQGRSPLHF. The whole variable domain, filled in from reference TRBV5-4 and TRBJ1-6, reads ETGVTQSPTHLIKTRGQQVTLRCSSQSGHNTVSWYQQALGQGPQFIFQYYREEENGRGNFPPRFSGLQFPNYSSELNVNALELDDSALYLCASSAPGQGRSPLHFGNGTRLTVT.

This chain connects TRBV5-1 to TRBJ2-1, with 12 bases fitting TRBD2. The CDR3 is 13 residues long. The germline V gene has CDR1 SGHRS and CDR2 YFSETQ. Germline trimming cut 2 bases from V and 15 bases from J; bases unmatched to any gene: 6. For the CDR3, the DNA is TGCGCCAGCAGCTTCAATGAACTAGCGGGGGGGTTCTTC. Protein sequence: CASSFNELAGGFF.

This clone was seen a handful of times. V usage is TRBV2 and J usage is TRBJ1-5, with a possible D match to TRBD1 (5 bases). The CDR3 extends over 12 amino acids. V dropped 8 bases and J dropped 1 base, with 6 bases sitting between them. CDR1 and CDR2 (germline): SNHLY, FYNNEI. CDR3 coding DNA: TGTGCCAGCCGGGGGAGCAATCAGCCCCAGCATTTT. Encoded protein: CASRGSNQPQHF.

In DNA form, the CDR3 reads TGCAGCGGACAGGGTTTCTATGGCTACACCTTC. Amino acid sequence: CSGQGFYGYTF. The rearrangement joins TRBV29-1 to TRBJ1-2, with 7 bases aligning to TRBD1. Per the germline V gene, CDR1 is SQVTM and CDR2 is ANQGSEA. The CDR3 runs 11 residues. Germline trimming cut 7 bases from V and 4 bases from J; bases unmatched to any gene: 3.